These 16 T cell receptor beta chains were all obtained from the same sample, sequenced in a study of shared clonotypes between healthy human individuals. Using immunoSEQ multiplex PCR, the repertoire was profiled, and TCRdb retains in-frame clones only, with some absent. The sample consists of some 1 million clones, 65% to 75% of them appearing once. Source material: memory CD4+ T cells sorted from blood. Subset: CD45RA-negative fraction. The receptors stem from a man between 18 and 29 years old in good health.

This clone was observed a handful of times. The chain uses TRBV19 and TRBJ1-1, with D uncertain. CDR3 length: 13 amino acids. Germline lookup yields CDR1 LNHDA and CDR2 SQIVND (reference sequence). The V and J ends lost 5 bases and 2 bases respectively, with 9 bases between them. CDR3 amino acids: CASSFRANTEAFF. The CDR3 DNA is TGTGCCAGTAGTTTTCGGGCAAACACTGAAGCTTTCTTT.

This rearrangement joins TRBV30 to TRBJ1-5; a weak D match, TRBD1 (5 bases). Per the germline V gene, CDR1 is GTSNPN and CDR2 is SVGIG (reference sequence). This CDR3 comprises 11 residues. V was pared by 1 base and J by 15 bases, with 13 bases between. The CDR3 DNA is TGTGCCTGGAGTGGAGACAGTATAGTGCATTTT. This gives the protein CAWSGDSIVHF. The full variable domain, with the rest looked up from reference TRBV30 and TRBJ1-5, is SQTIHQWPATLVQPVGSPLSLECTVEGTSNPNLYWYRQAAGRGLQLLFYSVGIGQISSEVPQNLSASRPQDRQFILSSKKLLLSDSGFYLCAWSGDSIVHFGDGTRLSIL.

Many counts were recorded for this clone. The rearrangement links TRBV5-4 to TRBJ2-2; a weak D match, TRBD2 (6 bases). V lost 1 base and J lost 7, with 17 bases in between. Looked up from germline, CDR1 is SGHNT and CDR2 is YYREEE (reference sequence). The CDR3 extends over 16 amino acids. The CDR3 loop reads CASSLNQRAGGGELFF. CDR3 DNA sequence: TGTGCCAGCAGCTTGAATCAGCGGGCGGGCGGCGGGGAGCTGTTTTTT.

The CDR3 sequence: CSVFTSGRDEQYF. The CDR3 DNA is TGCAGCGTTTTCACTAGCGGGAGGGACGAGCAGTACTTC. V usage is TRBV29-1 and J usage is TRBJ2-7; 13 nucleotides line up with TRBD2. The CDR3 runs to 13 residues. V gave up 5 bases and J gave up 5 bases; unmatched junction bases: 3. The V gene's germline CDR1 is SQVTM and CDR2 ANQGSEA.

The chain is built from TRBV28 and TRBJ1-1, with a weak D call TRBD1 (5 bases). Trimming pared 1 base from V and 0 bases from J, leaving 9 bases between. CDR3 length: 15 residues. Germline lookup yields CDR1 MDHEN and CDR2 SYDVKM. CDR3 bases: TGTGCCAGCAGTTTATACAGGACTTTGAACACTGAAGCTTTCTTT. Amino acid sequence: CASSLYRTLNTEAFF.

Only one count was recorded for this clone. The CDR3 bases are TGTGCCAGCAGCTTAACTCCGGGGTCCAATGAGCAGTTCTTC. Amino acid sequence: CASSLTPGSNEQFF. The rearrangement links TRBV7-2 to TRBJ2-1; D perhaps matches TRBD2 (5 bases). The CDR3 is made up of 14 amino acids. V was clipped by 2 bases and J by 6 bases, with 11 bases between them. The germline V gene has CDR1 SGHTA and CDR2 FQGNSA.

Comment on this clone: In the same sample, other DNA sequences code for this CDR3. The V and J genes are TRBV6-5 and TRBJ2-3, with D perhaps matching TRBD2 (6 bases). The CDR3 length is 12 residues. Germline V gives CDR1 MNHEY, CDR2 SVGAGI. V lost 6 bases and J 4 bases, leaving 8 bases between the germline ends. This CDR3 reads CASSSGADTQYF. The DNA of the CDR3 is TGTGCCAGCAGCTCGGGGGCAGATACGCAGTATTTT.

Only one count was recorded for this clone. CDR3 nucleotides: TGTGCCAGTAGTACCCAAACCGACGCCTACGAGCAGTACTTC. Translated, it gives CASSTQTDAYEQYF. The rearrangement uses TRBV19 and TRBJ2-7; the D is unclear. CDR1 is LNHDA, CDR2 SQIVND, per germline (reference sequence). V shed 4 bases and J shed 2 bases, with 12 bases lying between them. The CDR3 totals 14 residues.

The CDR3 spells CASTEGVGRGSYNSPLHF. The CDR3 coding sequence is TGTGCCAGCACCGAGGGGGTGGGGAGAGGGTCCTATAATTCACCCCTCCACTTT. The chain carries TRBV27 and TRBJ1-6; D might be TRBD1 (6 bases). V was trimmed by 7 bases and J by 1 base, leaving 20 bases between them. Per germline, CDR1 MNHEY and CDR2 SMNVEV (reference sequence). The CDR3 totals 18 residues.

The rearrangement joins TRBV5-6 to TRBJ1-2, with D unclear. The CDR3 covers 13 residues. The germline CDR1 and CDR2 sequences are SGHDT and YYEEEE. Deletions cut 5 bases from V and 2 bases from J, with 10 bases between. CDR3 in DNA: TGTGCCAGCAGGTGGACCGTCAACTATGGCTACACCTTC. It translates to CASRWTVNYGYTF.

The rearrangement uses TRBV7-2 and TRBJ2-2; a possible D gene is TRBD2 (6 bases). The CDR3 runs to 15 residues. Germline CDR1 and CDR2: SGHTA and FQGNSA. Trimming took 5 bases from V and 5 from J, leaving 15 bases between them. CDR3: CASSRRLVGTGELFF. The CDR3 DNA reads TGTGCCAGCAGCCGACGACTAGTGGGGACCGGGGAGCTGTTTTTT.

This clone was seen a few times. The chain has TRBV2 and TRBJ2-5, with 7 bases matching TRBD1. The germline CDR1 and CDR2 sequences are SNHLY and FYNNEI. The V gene end was trimmed by 4 bases and the J gene end by 10 bases; junction bases not matched to a gene: 6. The CDR3 has 12 amino acids. The CDR3 DNA is TGTGCCAGCAGTGCAAAGGGGGCTATCCAGTACTTC. This encodes CASSAKGAIQYF. Combining the CDR3 with reference TRBV2 and TRBJ2-5 gives the whole variable domain EPEVTQTPSHQVTQMGQEVILRCVPISNHLYFYWYRQILGQKVEFLVSFYNNEISEKSEIFDDQFSVERPDGSNFTLKIRSTKLEDSAMYFCASSAKGAIQYFGPGTRLLVL.

The chain combines TRBV5-1 with TRBJ2-5, with 10 bases fitting TRBD1. Germline V CDR1 and CDR2: SGHRS, YFSETQ. The CDR3 has 15 residues. The ends lost 4 bases at V and 5 bases at J; junction bases unmatched: 8. CDR3 amino acids: CASSPRTGGTETQYF. The CDR3 coding sequence is TGCGCCAGCAGCCCCCGGACAGGGGGTACGGAGACCCAGTACTTC.

The CDR3 spells CASSPRFDTQYF. As DNA, the CDR3 is TGTGCCAGCTCACCCAGGTTCGATACGCAGTATTTT. The rearrangement links TRBV18 to TRBJ2-3; the D is unclear. Germline CDR1 and CDR2: KGHSH and LQKENI. With 3 bases removed from V and 6 bases from J, the gap between germline ends came to 7 bases. The CDR3 runs to 12 residues.

This chain connects TRBV9 to TRBJ1-3, with D possibly TRBD1 on 6 matching bases. Germline CDR1 is SGDLS and CDR2 is YYNGEE. V gave up 4 bases and J gave up 1 base, with 15 bases separating them. The CDR3 contains 16 residues. The CDR3 sequence: CASSFQGGPSGNTIYF. The CDR3 nucleotides read TGTGCCAGCAGCTTCCAAGGGGGACCTTCTGGAAACACCATATATTTT.

This chain links TRBV19 with TRBJ2-2, with D perhaps given as TRBD1 or TRBD2 (6 bases each). Germline values: CDR1 LNHDA, CDR2 SQIVND (reference sequence). CDR3 size: 14 residues. V gave up 6 bases and J gave up 2 bases, with 10 bases separating them. CDR3 sequence reads: CASRSGANTGELFF. The CDR3 region has the DNA TGTGCCAGTAGATCGGGGGCCAACACCGGGGAGCTGTTTTTT.